Sequencing of this T cell receptor beta chain was carried out in a study of T cell changes during pregnancy in multiple sclerosis. This CDR3 spans 12 amino acids. The V segment lost 6 bases and the J segment 5 bases; nucleotides outside the gene matches: 5. The germline V gene encodes CDR1 SQVTM and CDR2 ANQGSEA. Clones were read by immunoSEQ multiplex PCR, and TCRdb kept only the in-frame ones, dropping some. The table lists 25,000 to 30,000 clones, roughly 89% of them singletons, with approximately 0.86% in the top ten. The source is a female donor with multiple sclerosis, enrolled in a pregnancy study. The sample consisted of CD4+ T cells from peripheral blood mononuclear cells, taken in the second trimester of pregnancy. The chain employs TRBV29-1 and TRBJ2-5; 8 nucleotides align to TRBD2. CDR3 sequence: CSVLSGEETQYF. CDR3 coding DNA: TGCAGCGTCCTTAGCGGGGAGGAGACCCAGTACTTC.